These 25 T cell receptor beta chains came from one sample sequenced in a study of Ad26.COV2.S vaccination and SARS-CoV-2 variants. Using immunoSEQ multiplex PCR, the repertoire was profiled, and TCRdb retains in-frame clones only, with some absent. The repertoire includes hundreds of thousands of clones, more than 85% of them detected once, and approximately 5% sits in the top ten. Treatment defined: roughly 20 received Ad26.COV2.S at low or high dose, single or two shots; several received placebo; per-sample allocation not given. Sampling occurred on day 63 after the first vaccine or placebo injection. Source: peripheral blood, taken in a trial of Ad26.COV2.S vaccine versus placebo. The receptors come from a person between 18 and 65 years old who received the Ad26.COV2.S COVID-19 vaccine or a placebo.

This chain joins TRBV27 and TRBJ1-1, with 12 bases matching TRBD1. Germline CDR1 MNHEY, CDR2 SMNVEV (reference sequence). V lost 6 bases, J lost 1 base, and 6 bases stayed unmatched. CDR3 length equals 16 residues. The CDR3 is CASRGQGARTNTEAFF. CDR3 DNA sequence: TGTGCCAGCAGGGGACAGGGGGCAAGGACGAACACTGAAGCTTTCTTT.

The chain recombines TRBV6-5 with TRBJ1-2; D call uncertain. The length of the CDR3 is 11 residues. V was trimmed by 10 bases and J by 8 bases, leaving 14 bases between them. Germline V gene data show CDR1 as MNHEY and CDR2 as SVGAGI. The DNA of the CDR3 is TGTGCCATAAAACTACCGCTGGGCTACACCTTC. Its protein product is CAIKLPLGYTF.

The J gene is TRBJ2-1, the V gene TRBV11-1; 14 nucleotides match TRBD2. Per the germline V gene, CDR1 is SGHAT and CDR2 is FQDESV (reference sequence). Trimming at V came to 5 bases and at J to 5 bases, leaving 2 bases not matched to a gene. The CDR3 is made up of 15 amino acids. CDR3 sequence reads: CASSGTSGGDNEQFF. As DNA, the CDR3 is TGTGCCAGCAGCGGGACTAGCGGGGGTGACAATGAGCAGTTCTTC.

The V call is TRBV9, the J call TRBJ1-2; 8 bases are a match to TRBD1. V was pared by 4 bases and J by 4 bases, with 9 bases of the junction left unmatched. Germline CDR1 is SGDLS and CDR2 is YYNGEE. The CDR3 has 15 residues. CDR3 DNA sequence: TGTGCCAGCAGCACCCAACAGGGGGGTGTCTATGGCTACACCTTC. Translating gives CASSTQQGGVYGYTF.

The V gene is TRBV19, the J gene TRBJ2-3; a possible D gene is TRBD1 (7 bases). From germline, CDR1 is LNHDA and CDR2 SQIVND (reference sequence). The CDR3 has 15 amino acids. V was pared by 6 bases and J by 4 bases, with 17 bases between. Here the CDR3 DNA reads TGTGCCAGTAGGAGCCAGACAGGGAGGCCAGATACGCAGTATTTT. It codes for CASRSQTGRPDTQYF.

CDR3 nucleotide sequence: TGTGCCACCAGTGATTCCCGACAGGGGGCTCGGACCGGGGAGCTGTTTTTT. This codes for CATSDSRQGARTGELFF. The chain carries TRBV24-1 and TRBJ2-2, with 10 bases that match TRBD1. CDR1 KGHDR and CDR2 SFDVKD come from the germline V gene. The CDR3 runs 17 residues. The ends lost 2 bases at V and 5 bases at J; junction bases unmatched: 7.

V and J are TRBV24-1 and TRBJ2-2, with 8 bases that match TRBD1. The CDR3 loop spans 15 amino acids. In germline, CDR1 is KGHDR, CDR2 SFDVKD. J lost 6 bases, V lost 1 base, and 3 bases had no gene match. The CDR3 nucleotides read TGTGCCACCAGTGATTTCAGGGGGCGGTCCGGGGAGCTGTTTTTT. Its translation is CATSDFRGRSGELFF.

The V call is TRBV3-1 (or the pseudogene TRBV3-2), the J call TRBJ2-7, with a tentative D call TRBD2 (6 bases). CDR3 length: 15 amino acids. CDR1 and CDR2 (germline): LGHDT, YNNKEL (reference sequence). Trimming cost V 8 bases and J 5 bases, with 22 bases left between them. CDR3 in DNA: TGTGCCAGCTCAGAAATAAGAGGGACTTCTCACGAGCAGTACTTC. It yields the protein CASSEIRGTSHEQYF.

The genes are TRBV20-1 and TRBJ1-6; the D gene is possibly TRBD1 (5 bases). This CDR3 region has 15 residues. V lost 3 bases, J lost 5 bases, and 14 bases lay in between. The V gene's germline CDR1 is DFQATT and CDR2 SNEGSKA (reference sequence). DNA of the CDR3: TGCAGTGCTAGTCGGGCAGGGACGGATAATTCACCCCTCCACTTT. This translates into CSASRAGTDNSPLHF.

The chain is built from TRBV5-6 and TRBJ2-1; 10 nucleotides match TRBD1. CDR1 is SGHDT and CDR2 is YYEEEE in the germline V gene. V trimming: 1 base; J trimming: 4 bases; junction bases outside the gene matches: 8. The CDR3 runs to 17 residues. This CDR3 is CASSLWDRGPPYNEQFF. The CDR3 DNA reads TGTGCCAGCAGCTTGTGGGACAGGGGTCCCCCTTACAATGAGCAGTTCTTC. Using reference TRBV5-6 and TRBJ2-1 for the parts outside the CDR3, the full variable domain is DAGVTQSPTHLIKTRGQQVTLRCSPKSGHDTVSWYQQALGQGPQFIFQYYEEEERQRGNFPDRFSGHQFPNYSSELNVNALLLGDSALYLCASSLWDRGPPYNEQFFGPGTRLTVL.

In DNA form, the CDR3 reads TGTGCCAGCAGTTTGCGGCAGGGCCCCATCTACGAGCAGTACTTC. Translated: CASSLRQGPIYEQYF. J is TRBJ2-7 and V is TRBV27; the D gene is possibly TRBD1 (5 bases). V lost 3 bases and J 3 bases, leaving 15 bases between the germline ends. Germline loops: CDR1 MNHEY, CDR2 SMNVEV (reference sequence). This CDR3 has 15 amino acids.

CDR3 in DNA: TGTGCCAGCAGACTAGCGGGAGGCGGTTTAGAGACCCAGTACTTC. Its protein product is CASRLAGGGLETQYF. The chain joins TRBV2 to TRBJ2-5; TRBD2 aligns across 12 bases. Germline CDR1 and CDR2: SNHLY and FYNNEI. The length of the CDR3 is 15 residues. The V segment lost 6 bases and the J segment 4 bases; nucleotides outside the gene matches: 6.

The CDR3 sequence is CASSHKGILYNEQFF. The CDR3 region has the DNA TGTGCCAGCAGCCATAAAGGGATACTCTACAATGAGCAGTTCTTC. The V gene is TRBV14, the J gene TRBJ2-1, with D hard to call. This CDR3 region has 15 residues. V lost 3 bases, J lost 3 bases, and 12 bases lay in between. CDR1 and CDR2 from the germline V gene are SGHDN and FVKESK.

The chain is built from TRBV18 and TRBJ2-3; TRBD1 agrees at 8 bases. The CDR3 consists of 16 residues. Trimming cost V 3 bases and J 2 bases; bases outside gene matches: 7. Germline V gives CDR1 KGHSH, CDR2 LQKENI. The DNA for the CDR3 is TGTGCCAGCTCACCCGGGGGACAGGTGAACACAGATACGCAGTATTTT. Translation gives CASSPGGQVNTDTQYF.

The chain links TRBV6-4 to TRBJ2-2, with TRBD2 as a possible D gene (5 bases). V was trimmed by 9 bases and J by 6 bases, leaving 17 bases between them. Germline loops: CDR1 MRHNA, CDR2 SNTAGT. CDR3 size: 14 residues. As DNA, the CDR3 is TGTGCCAGTCAGTCTAACCCCGGGGCCGGGGAGCTGTTTTTT. This codes for CASQSNPGAGELFF.

This clone was recorded a few times. The chain joins TRBV4-3 to TRBJ1-1; D not certain. The germline V gene encodes CDR1 LGHNA and CDR2 YSLEER. The V and J ends lost 1 base and 7 bases respectively, with 19 bases between them. This CDR3 spans 16 amino acids. The CDR3 protein is CASSQGFGRPEIEAFF. Here the CDR3 DNA reads TGCGCCAGCAGCCAAGGCTTTGGGAGACCCGAGATTGAAGCTTTCTTT.

The chain joins TRBV28 to TRBJ2-3, with a possible D match to TRBD1 (5 bases). V lost 3 bases and J 2 bases, leaving 9 bases between the germline ends. The CDR3 sequence is 14 residues long. The germline V gene has CDR1 MDHEN and CDR2 SYDVKM. The CDR3 is CASSFRRATDTQYF. The CDR3 DNA sequence: TGTGCCAGCAGTTTCCGCAGGGCCACAGATACGCAGTATTTT.

This chain uses TRBV3-1 (or the pseudogene TRBV3-2) with TRBJ1-2, with 10 bases identical to TRBD1. The CDR3 extends over 16 amino acids. Losses at the gene ends were 4 bases for V and 3 bases for J; bases not matched to a gene: 8. Looked up from germline, CDR1 is LGHDT and CDR2 is YNNKEL (reference sequence). CDR3 in DNA: TGTGCCAGCAGCCCTAATGTGGGACAGGGGCACTATGGCTACACCTTC. Its protein is CASSPNVGQGHYGYTF.

The V and J genes are TRBV7-9 and TRBJ1-3; possible D gene TRBD1, 5 bases. Deletions cut 5 bases from V and 0 bases from J, with 11 bases between. This CDR3 is built from 15 residues. Germline V gene sequence: CDR1 SEHNR, CDR2 FQNEAQ (reference sequence). For the CDR3, the DNA is TGTGCCAGCAGCCCTGCGGGGCTCTCTGGAAACACCATATATTTT. Translating it yields CASSPAGLSGNTIYF.

The V gene is TRBV5-4, the J gene TRBJ1-1, with D perhaps TRBD1 (6 bases). The germline gives CDR1 SGHNT, CDR2 YYREEE (reference sequence). The CDR3 contains 16 residues. The ends were cut back, 2 bases at V and 0 bases at J, with 14 bases in the middle. CDR3: CASSFPNQGMNTEAFF. In DNA, the CDR3 is TGTGCCAGCAGCTTCCCCAACCAGGGGATGAACACTGAAGCTTTCTTT. The full variable domain, rest sourced from reference TRBV5-4 and TRBJ1-1, is ETGVTQSPTHLIKTRGQQVTLRCSSQSGHNTVSWYQQALGQGPQFIFQYYREEENGRGNFPPRFSGLQFPNYSSELNVNALELDDSALYLCASSFPNQGMNTEAFFGQGTRLTVV.

The CDR3 DNA reads TGTGCCACCAGAGGGGACGGGGAGCTGTTTTTT. It is translated as CATRGDGELFF. The rearrangement links TRBV24-1 to TRBJ2-2; D is perhaps TRBD1 (5 bases). The CDR3 spans 11 residues. In germline, CDR1 is KGHDR, CDR2 SFDVKD. V was pared by 7 bases and J by 7 bases, with 6 bases between.

The chain uses TRBV5-1 and TRBJ2-7; D gene ambiguous. Germline V gives CDR1 SGHRS, CDR2 YFSETQ. The CDR3 contains 14 residues. The V end was cut by 0 bases, the J end by 2 bases, with 9 bases between. The CDR3 bases are TGCGCCAGCAGCTTGGACGGACCTGCCTACGAGCAGTACTTC. It yields the protein CASSLDGPAYEQYF.

The chain uses TRBV28 and TRBJ1-5, with D perhaps TRBD1 (5 bases). The ends were cut back, 3 bases at V and 4 bases at J, with 13 bases in the middle. The CDR3 extends over 15 amino acids. Germline V gene data show CDR1 as MDHEN and CDR2 as SYDVKM. In DNA, the CDR3 is TGTGCCAGCAGTTTCCCCGGGACGGGGAATCAGCCCCAGCATTTT. This encodes CASSFPGTGNQPQHF.

The V and J genes are TRBV18 and TRBJ1-3, with D unresolved. This CDR3 is built from 18 residues. Deletions cut 3 bases from V and 0 bases from J, with 18 bases between. Germline-derived CDR1 and CDR2 are KGHSH and LQKENI. The CDR3 DNA reads as TGTGCCAGCTCACCTTCATCTGGGCGGAGGATCTCTGGAAACACCATATATTTT. Translated: CASSPSSGRRISGNTIYF. The variable domain in full, with the rest retrieved from reference TRBV18 and TRBJ1-3, is NAGVMQNPRHLVRRRGQEARLRCSPMKGHSHVYWYRQLPEEGLKFMVYLQKENIIDESGMPKERFSAEFPKEGPSILRIQQVVRGDSAAYFCASSPSSGRRISGNTIYFGEGSWLTVV.

The chain employs TRBV6-6 and TRBJ1-4; TRBD1 is a possible D gene (5 bases). Deletions cut 6 bases from V and 6 bases from J, with 11 bases between. Germline-derived CDR1 and CDR2 are MNHNY and SVGAGI (reference sequence). The CDR3 covers 13 residues. CDR3 nucleotide sequence: TGTGCCAGCAGGGACCGGGGACATGAAAAACTGTTTTTT. This translates into CASRDRGHEKLFF.